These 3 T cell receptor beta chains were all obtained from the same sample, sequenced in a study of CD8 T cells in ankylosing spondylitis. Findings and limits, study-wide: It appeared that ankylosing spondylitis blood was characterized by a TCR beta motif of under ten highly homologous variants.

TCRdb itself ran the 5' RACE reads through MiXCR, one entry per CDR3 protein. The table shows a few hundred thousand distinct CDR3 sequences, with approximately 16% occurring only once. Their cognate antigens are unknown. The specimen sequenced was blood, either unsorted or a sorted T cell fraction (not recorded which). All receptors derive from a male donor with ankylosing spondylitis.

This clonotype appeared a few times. CDR3 sequence reads: CSVGQALRLDTEAFF. CDR3 in DNA: TGCAGCGTTGGACAGGCTCTTAGACTCGACACTGAAGCTTTCTTT. The J gene is TRBJ1-1, the V gene TRBV29-1; a weak D match, TRBD1 (6 bases). Trimming cost V 4 bases and J 3 bases, with 18 bases left between them. CDR1 is SQVTM and CDR2 is ANQGSEA in the germline V gene. This CDR3 is 15 amino acids long. The whole variable domain, filled in from reference TRBV29-1 and TRBJ1-1, reads SAVISQKPSRDICQRGTSLTIQCQVDSQVTMMFWYRQQPGQSLTLIATANQGSEATYESGFVIDKFPISRPNLTFSTLTVSNMSPEDSSIYLCSVGQALRLDTEAFFGQGTRLTVV.

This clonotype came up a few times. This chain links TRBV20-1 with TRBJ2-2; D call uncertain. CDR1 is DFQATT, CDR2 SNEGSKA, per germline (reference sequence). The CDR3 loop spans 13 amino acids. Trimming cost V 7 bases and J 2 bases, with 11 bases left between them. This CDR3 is CSVPADNTGELFF. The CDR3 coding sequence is TGCAGTGTTCCAGCAGACAACACCGGGGAGCTGTTTTTT.

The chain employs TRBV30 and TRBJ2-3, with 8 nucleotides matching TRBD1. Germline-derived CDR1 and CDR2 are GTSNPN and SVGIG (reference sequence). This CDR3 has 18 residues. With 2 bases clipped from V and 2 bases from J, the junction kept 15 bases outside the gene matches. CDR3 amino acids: CAWSRLLRTGKDTDTQYF. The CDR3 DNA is TGTGCCTGGAGTCGTCTCCTCAGGACAGGGAAAGACACAGATACGCAGTATTTT.